Shown below are 2 T cell receptor beta chains from a single sample sequenced in a study of cytomegalovirus exposure and HLA in healthy donors. The PCR used 60 Vbeta and 13 Jbeta primers. Sequenced by immunoSEQ multiplex PCR; TCRdb stores in-frame clones only, minus some. The repertoire has some 71,000 clones, roughly 64% of them found once; the top ten carry 7.6%. Sequencing was done on a sample of PBMCs. These receptors were collected from a man between 35 and 55 years old in good health and CMV-seropositive.

The chain has TRBV29-1 and TRBJ1-2; 10 bases align to TRBD1. This CDR3 spans 14 amino acids. Germline CDR1 and CDR2: SQVTM and ANQGSEA. Trimming took 2 bases from V and 3 from J; bases not matched to a gene: 3. CDR3 sequence: CSVERQGAYYGYTF. CDR3 sequence (DNA): TGCAGCGTTGAACGACAGGGGGCTTACTATGGCTACACCTTC.

The chain is built from TRBV19 and TRBJ2-7; D perhaps matches TRBD1 (5 bases). V lost 5 bases to trimming and J lost 1 base, with 12 bases between them. The CDR3 is 14 amino acids. Germline-derived CDR1 and CDR2 are LNHDA and SQIVND (reference sequence). The CDR3 is CASSSQVGSYEQYF. The CDR3 DNA reads TGTGCCAGTAGTTCACAGGTCGGGTCCTACGAGCAGTACTTC.